This entry lists 20 T cell receptor beta chains sequenced from one sample in a study of OX40 agonist ivuxolimab in advanced cancers. Libraries were prepared by immunoSEQ multiplex PCR; TCRdb keeps only in-frame clonotypes and omits some of them. Seen here are about 49,000 clones, around 84% observed once, and the top ten hold roughly 20%. This material consisted of CD4+ or CD8+ T cells sorted from blood, taken in a trial of the OX40 agonist ivuxolimab. Receptor source: an adult with an advanced solid tumor such as melanoma, head and neck, liver or kidney cancer.

The chain has TRBV13 and TRBJ2-5; no clear D gene. The CDR3 runs 13 residues. Germline CDR1 is PRHDT and CDR2 is FYEKMQ (reference sequence). Trimming removed 7 bases from V and 3 bases from J, with 12 bases in between. The CDR3 DNA sequence: TGTGCCAGCACCACTTCCGGAGAAGAGACCCAGTACTTC. Translating it yields CASTTSGEETQYF.

This chain uses TRBV7-9 with TRBJ1-5, with a tentative D call TRBD1 (5 bases). Per germline, CDR1 SEHNR and CDR2 FQNEAQ (reference sequence). The CDR3 has 13 amino acids. The V end lost 1 base, the J end lost 4 bases, and 5 bases lay between the germline ends. This chain's CDR3 is CASSLGQNQPQHF. CDR3 in DNA: TGTGCCAGCAGCTTAGGACAGAATCAGCCCCAGCATTTT.

The genes are TRBV7-2 and TRBJ2-1; D not resolved. Germline V gives CDR1 SGHTA, CDR2 FQGNSA. Trimming shortened V by 5 bases and J by 10 bases, and 9 bases separated the two germline ends. This CDR3 contains 11 residues. Here the CDR3 reads CASSPGWEQFF. CDR3 coding DNA: TGTGCCAGCAGCCCGGGTTGGGAGCAGTTCTTC.

The chain is built from TRBV4-2 and TRBJ1-2; 7 bases are a match to TRBD1. The ends lost 0 bases at V and 4 bases at J; junction bases unmatched: 8. The germline gives CDR1 LGHNA, CDR2 YNFKEQ. This CDR3 contains 16 residues. The CDR3 sequence: CASSQELDGQVYGYTF. The DNA for the CDR3 is TGTGCCAGCAGCCAAGAATTAGATGGACAGGTCTATGGCTACACCTTC.

Details on this clone: This clone may be a read error of a much larger clone one base away. Other DNA sequences from this sample encode an identical CDR3 as well. This chain connects TRBV4-1 to TRBJ2-1, with no clear D. Germline CDR1 reads MGHRA; CDR2 reads YSYEKL. This CDR3 region has 13 residues. Trimming shortened V by 0 bases and J by 4 bases, and 4 bases separated the two germline ends. The CDR3 bases are TGCGCCAGCAGCCAAGATCCTTACAATGAGCAGTTCTTC. Translated: CASSQDPYNEQFF.

The rearrangement joins TRBV5-4 to TRBJ2-2, with D possibly TRBD1 on 6 matching bases. This CDR3 is 15 amino acids long. From germline, CDR1 is SGHNT and CDR2 YYREEE (reference sequence). Trimming removed 7 bases at V and 2 bases at J, with 15 bases between. The CDR3 loop reads CASRHSGTNTGELFF. DNA for the CDR3: TGTGCCAGCCGCCACTCCGGGACAAACACCGGGGAGCTGTTTTTT.

The chain carries TRBV27 and TRBJ2-2; D not certain. The CDR3 covers 16 residues. The V end lost 5 bases, the J end lost 2 bases, and 15 bases lay between the germline ends. Germline V lookup: CDR1 MNHEY, CDR2 SMNVEV (reference sequence). CDR3 in amino acids: CASSPIGPANTGELFF. The CDR3 DNA reads as TGTGCCAGCAGTCCTATCGGCCCAGCAAACACCGGGGAGCTGTTTTTT.

The chain has TRBV7-9 and TRBJ2-4; D might be TRBD1 (5 bases). The CDR3 runs to 16 residues. V lost 6 bases to trimming and J lost 2 bases, with 17 bases between them. Germline lookup yields CDR1 SEHNR and CDR2 FQNEAQ (reference sequence). CDR3 DNA sequence: TGTGCCAGCAGTCAGGCGGACACTGGGACCAAAAACATTCAGTACTTC. Protein sequence: CASSQADTGTKNIQYF.

The J gene is TRBJ2-7, the V gene TRBV6-6; 7 nucleotides line up with TRBD1. Germline CDR1 MNHNY, CDR2 SVGAGI (reference sequence). J lost 4 bases, V lost 2 bases, and 5 bases had no gene match. CDR3 length: 14 amino acids. The CDR3 sequence is CASSYLQGPYEQYF. The CDR3 nucleotides read TGTGCCAGCAGTTACCTACAGGGGCCGTACGAGCAGTACTTC.

This chain connects TRBV4-2 to TRBJ2-2, with 13 nucleotides matching TRBD2. CDR1 is LGHNA, CDR2 YNFKEQ, per germline. V shed 0 bases and J 5 bases; nucleotides not matched to a gene: 3. CDR3 length equals 17 residues. The CDR3 region is CASSQEGLAGATGELFF. The DNA of the CDR3 is TGTGCCAGCAGCCAAGAAGGACTAGCGGGGGCAACCGGGGAGCTGTTTTTT.

The chain has TRBV11-2 and TRBJ1-5; TRBD1 aligns across 10 bases. Looked up from germline, CDR1 is SGHAT and CDR2 is FQNNGV. Trimming cost V 2 bases and J 5 bases; bases outside gene matches: 6. The CDR3 is made up of 16 amino acids. The CDR3 spells CASSLRAGQGDQPQHF. The CDR3 nucleotides are TGTGCCAGCAGCTTAAGGGCCGGACAGGGGGATCAGCCCCAGCATTTT.

The chain joins TRBV7-9 to TRBJ2-7; D is possibly TRBD1 (5 bases). Germline-derived CDR1 and CDR2 are SEHNR and FQNEAQ (reference sequence). V dropped 5 bases and J dropped 0 bases, with 14 bases sitting between them. CDR3 size: 15 residues. CDR3 bases: TGTGCCAGCAGCCCGACAGCTTCTAACTCCTACGAGCAGTACTTC. This encodes CASSPTASNSYEQYF.

The chain recombines TRBV27 with TRBJ2-3; unclear D gene. CDR3 length equals 11 residues. The germline V gene encodes CDR1 MNHEY and CDR2 SMNVEV (reference sequence). Trimming took off 3 bases at V and 6 bases at J, with 4 bases between the two ends. This CDR3 is CASSFSDTQYF. The CDR3 DNA reads TGTGCCAGCAGTTTCTCGGATACGCAGTATTTT.

The chain recombines TRBV4-3 with TRBJ2-7; TRBD1 agrees at 8 bases. CDR3 length: 16 residues. Trimming at V came to 2 bases and at J to 0 bases, leaving 6 bases not matched to a gene. Looked up from germline, CDR1 is LGHNA and CDR2 is YSLEER. The CDR3 nucleotides read TGCGCCAGCAGCCAATATCTGACAGGGGTCTCCTACGAGCAGTACTTC. Protein: CASSQYLTGVSYEQYF.

The chain joins TRBV27 to TRBJ1-1; D is unclear. CDR1 and CDR2 (germline): MNHEY, SMNVEV (reference sequence). V lost 8 bases to trimming and J lost 4 bases, with 8 bases between them. This CDR3 has 11 amino acids. The CDR3 nucleotides are TGTGCCAGCTTGGGTGGCACTGAAGCTTTCTTT. Protein: CASLGGTEAFF.

The genes are TRBV27 and TRBJ2-7; TRBD1 aligns across 7 bases. Germline-derived CDR1 and CDR2 are MNHEY and SMNVEV (reference sequence). The CDR3 length is 14 residues. The junction had 7 bases not matched to a gene; V was cut back by 5 bases and J by 3 bases. The CDR3, as DNA: TGTGCCAGCAGTCCCCCCGGACAGGTCTACGAGCAGTACTTC. This codes for CASSPPGQVYEQYF.

The chain joins TRBV7-9 to TRBJ1-6, with D tentatively TRBD1 (5 bases). Trimming removed 5 bases from V and 8 bases from J, with 13 bases in between. Germline CDR1 SEHNR, CDR2 FQNEAQ (reference sequence). CDR3 length: 14 amino acids. Here the CDR3 reads CASSPTQGDSPLHF. Here the CDR3 DNA reads TGTGCCAGCAGCCCTACTCAAGGGGATTCACCCCTCCACTTT.

The CDR3: CASGLAGTSGGPYQETQYF. The CDR3 nucleotides read TGTGCTAGTGGTTTGGCCGGGACTAGCGGGGGGCCGTACCAAGAGACCCAGTACTTC. This chain links TRBV12-5 with TRBJ2-5; 15 nucleotides line up with TRBD2. Losses at the gene ends were 1 base for V and 0 bases for J; bases not matched to a gene: 6. Germline V gene data show CDR1 as LGHNT and CDR2 as FRNRAP. This CDR3 has 19 amino acids.

The table lists this clone with a count of one. The chain has TRBV7-8 and TRBJ1-1; D unclear. The CDR3 has 14 residues. The V and J ends lost 5 bases and 1 base respectively, with 11 bases between them. Germline CDR1 is SGHVS and CDR2 is FQNEAQ. The CDR3: CASSKGPWNTEAFF. In DNA, the CDR3 is TGTGCCAGCAGCAAAGGACCGTGGAACACTGAAGCTTTCTTT.

This clone was seen a few times. The chain has TRBV4-1 and TRBJ1-1; D remains unclear. The germline V gene encodes CDR1 MGHRA and CDR2 YSYEKL. The CDR3 totals 12 residues. The V end lost 4 bases, the J end lost 11 bases, and 14 bases lay between the germline ends. The CDR3 DNA is TGCGCCAGCAGCCCGTCCGGGTACGGGGCTTTCTTT. Protein: CASSPSGYGAFF.